The 30 T cell receptor beta chains listed next were all sequenced from one sample in a study of blood T cell repertoires in COVID-19. Using immunoSEQ multiplex PCR, the repertoire was profiled, and TCRdb retains in-frame clones only, with some absent. The sample has roughly 330,000 clones; 80% to 90% are singletons. The source material was PBMCs or T cells enriched from blood (not recorded which). These receptors were collected from a woman aged 25 to 39 who had recovered from COVID-19.

The genes are TRBV19 and TRBJ1-4, with 8 bases lining up with TRBD1. CDR3 length: 16 amino acids. Looked up from germline, CDR1 is LNHDA and CDR2 is SQIVND (reference sequence). J lost 7 bases, V lost 3 bases, and 10 bases had no gene match. CDR3 nucleotide sequence: TGTGCCAGTAGTATTGGGAGGCGGACAGGGATTGAAAAACTGTTTTTT. It translates to CASSIGRRTGIEKLFF.

The DNA of the CDR3 is TGTGCCAGCAGTGTCGACCAGGGCGGCAATCAGCCCCAGCATTTT. Its protein product is CASSVDQGGNQPQHF. V is TRBV2 and J is TRBJ1-5; a weak D match, TRBD1 (5 bases). V dropped 4 bases and J dropped 2 bases, with 12 bases sitting between them. In germline, CDR1 is SNHLY, CDR2 FYNNEI. The CDR3 sequence is 15 residues long.

The V call is TRBV6-6, the J call TRBJ2-5, with 11 bases lining up with TRBD2. The CDR3 extends over 15 amino acids. J gave up 0 bases and V 6 bases, and 3 bases lay outside the gene matches. CDR1 is MNHNY, CDR2 SVGAGI, per germline (reference sequence). CDR3 residues: CASSRLAGYQETQYF. CDR3 bases: TGTGCCAGCAGCCGACTAGCGGGGTACCAAGAGACCCAGTACTTC.

This clone was seen just once. This chain joins TRBV7-9 and TRBJ2-4, with D tentatively TRBD2 (5 bases). Per germline, CDR1 SEHNR and CDR2 FQNEAQ (reference sequence). CDR3 size: 14 residues. The ends were cut back, 5 bases at V and 5 bases at J, with 13 bases in the middle. CDR3 in DNA: TGTGCCAGCAGCCCGTTGATGGGAGAAAACATTCAGTACTTC. This codes for CASSPLMGENIQYF. Filled out from reference TRBV7-9 and TRBJ2-4, the complete variable domain reads DTGVSQNPRHKITKRGQNVTFRCDPISEHNRLYWYRQTLGQGPEFLTYFQNEAQLEKSRLLSDRFSAERPKGSFSTLEIQRTEQGDSAMYLCASSPLMGENIQYFGAGTRLSVL.

The rearrangement joins TRBV6-5 to TRBJ1-5, with 10 bases aligning to TRBD1. The CDR3 extends over 15 amino acids. CDR1 and CDR2 from the germline V gene are MNHEY and SVGAGI. V was clipped by 6 bases and J by 6 bases; unmatched bases: 8. CDR3 amino acids: CASSRTGGGIQPQHF. CDR3 nucleotides: TGTGCCAGCAGCCGGACAGGGGGAGGGATTCAGCCCCAGCATTTT.

The chain couples TRBV27 to TRBJ1-2; TRBD1 matches at 8 bases. Germline assignment: CDR1 MNHEY and CDR2 SMNVEV (reference sequence). J gave up 7 bases and V 5 bases, and 6 bases lay outside the gene matches. The CDR3 is 13 amino acids. This CDR3 reads CASSGITGGGYTF. CDR3 sequence (DNA): TGTGCCAGCAGTGGTATCACAGGGGGTGGCTACACCTTC.

This clone has at least ten counts. The V gene is TRBV6-2 or TRBV6-3, the J gene TRBJ1-2; no clear D gene. The CDR3 spans 16 residues. Germline CDR1 is MNHEY and CDR2 is SVGEGT. Between the trimmed V and J ends, which lost 0 bases and 1 base, there was a span of 12 bases. CDR3 DNA: TGTGCCAGCAGTTACTCGCCCAGGATAAATAACTATGGCTACACCTTC. As protein: CASSYSPRINNYGYTF.

This chain connects TRBV4-2 to TRBJ2-5, with 10 bases matching TRBD2. The V segment lost 1 base and the J segment 3 bases; nucleotides outside the gene matches: 2. The CDR3 runs to 15 residues. The germline gives CDR1 LGHNA, CDR2 YNFKEQ. The CDR3 sequence: CASSQGLAGEETQYF. Written as DNA, the CDR3 is TGTGCCAGCAGCCAAGGGCTAGCGGGGGAAGAGACCCAGTACTTC.

V usage is TRBV6-2 or TRBV6-3 and J usage is TRBJ1-2, with 8 bases aligning to TRBD1. CDR1 is MNHEY and CDR2 is SVGEGT in the germline V gene. V lost 5 bases to trimming and J lost 2 bases; unmatched junction nucleotides: 13. The CDR3 loop spans 17 amino acids. As DNA, the CDR3 is TGTGCCAGCAGTGACCCGCGAATAGGACAGGGAAACTATGGCTACACCTTC. The encoded protein is CASSDPRIGQGNYGYTF.

This chain connects TRBV18 to TRBJ1-3, with a possible D match to TRBD1 (5 bases). Trimming removed 3 bases at V and 4 bases at J, with 13 bases between. Germline CDR1 KGHSH, CDR2 LQKENI. The CDR3 has 15 amino acids. In DNA, the CDR3 is TGTGCCAGCTCACCCGGCCAGGGTGTGGGAAACACCATATATTTT. Translated: CASSPGQGVGNTIYF.

The chain combines TRBV5-6 with TRBJ2-1; TRBD1 is a possible D gene (6 bases). The CDR3 has 12 amino acids. The V end was cut by 7 bases, the J end by 8 bases, with 13 bases between. Looked up from germline, CDR1 is SGHDT and CDR2 is YYEEEE. The CDR3 coding sequence is TGTGCCAGCGAGGCAGGGGTCCATGAGCAGTTCTTC. Protein product: CASEAGVHEQFF.

The rearrangement links TRBV5-1 to TRBJ2-7; 7 nucleotides line up with TRBD2. Germline V gene data show CDR1 as SGHRS and CDR2 as YFSETQ. V shed 0 bases, J shed 2 bases, and the junction held 11 bases outside the gene matches. There are 17 residues in the CDR3. The CDR3 reads CASSLGGRGVPPYEQYF. Written as DNA, the CDR3 is TGCGCCAGCAGCTTGGGGGGCCGGGGGGTACCCCCCTACGAGCAGTACTTC. The full variable domain, its missing parts supplied by reference TRBV5-1 and TRBJ2-7, is KAGVTQTPRYLIKTRGQQVTLSCSPISGHRSVSWYQQTPGQGLQFLFEYFSETQRNKGNFPGRFSGRQFSNSRSEMNVSTLELGDSALYLCASSLGGRGVPPYEQYFGPGTRLTVT.

CDR3 residues: CASGLGEGFVSPLHF. The CDR3 DNA reads as TGTGCTAGTGGTTTGGGGGAGGGGTTTGTCTCACCCCTCCACTTT. The chain couples TRBV12-5 to TRBJ1-6; TRBD1 might be the D (5 bases). CDR3 length equals 15 residues. The germline gives CDR1 LGHNT, CDR2 FRNRAP. The ends were cut back, 1 base at V and 10 bases at J, with 14 bases in the middle. The full variable domain, in which reference TRBV12-5 and TRBJ1-6 provide the parts outside the CDR3, is DARVTQTPRHKVTEMGQEVTMRCQPILGHNTVFWYRQTMMQGLELLAYFRNRAPLDDSGMPKDRFSAEMPDATLATLKIQPSEPRDSAVYFCASGLGEGFVSPLHFGNGTRLTVT.

This chain uses TRBV4-3 with TRBJ2-5, with D perhaps TRBD2 (5 bases). Germline loops: CDR1 LGHNA, CDR2 YSLEER. Between the trimmed V and J ends, which lost 2 bases and 2 bases, there was a span of 9 bases. This CDR3 spans 14 amino acids. CDR3 amino acids: CASSQSGIQETQYF. The DNA of the CDR3 is TGCGCCAGCAGCCAATCCGGGATACAAGAGACCCAGTACTTC.

V is TRBV11-2 and J is TRBJ2-4, with 7 bases lining up with TRBD2. The V gene's germline CDR1 is SGHAT and CDR2 FQNNGV. This CDR3 has 14 amino acids. V lost 6 bases and J lost 2; bases outside the gene matches: 4. The CDR3 here is CASRAGTSKNIQYF. In nucleotides, the CDR3 is TGTGCCAGCAGAGCGGGGACCTCCAAAAACATTCAGTACTTC.

The genes are TRBV30 and TRBJ2-3, with D unresolved. Trimming removed 0 bases from V and 1 base from J, with 26 bases in between. CDR3 size: 20 residues. The germline V gene has CDR1 GTSNPN and CDR2 SVGIG (reference sequence). CDR3 nucleotides: TGTGCCTGGAGTGTACCCCTCGGCGACACAGCCCGCTCCGGCACAGATACGCAGTATTTT. Translating gives CAWSVPLGDTARSGTDTQYF.

J is TRBJ1-4 and V is TRBV19, with a weak D call TRBD1 (5 bases). Germline values: CDR1 LNHDA, CDR2 SQIVND (reference sequence). The CDR3 is made up of 13 amino acids. V lost 8 bases and J lost 7, with 14 bases in between. CDR3 residues: CASALGGSEKLFF. CDR3 DNA sequence: TGTGCCAGTGCCCTGGGGGGTAGTGAAAAACTGTTTTTT. Drawing the rest from reference TRBV19 and TRBJ1-4, the complete variable domain is DGGITQSPKYLFRKEGQNVTLSCEQNLNHDAMYWYRQDPGQGLRLIYYSQIVNDFQKGDIAEGYSVSREKKESFPLTVTSAQKNPTAFYLCASALGGSEKLFFGSGTQLSVL.

This clone was observed a handful of times. The chain combines TRBV4-2 with TRBJ1-2, with D perhaps TRBD1 (5 bases). With 3 bases removed from V and 0 bases from J, the gap between germline ends came to 8 bases. This CDR3 spans 14 amino acids. CDR1 is LGHNA, CDR2 YNFKEQ, per germline. This CDR3 reads CASSQVQANYGYTF. The CDR3 nucleotides read TGTGCCAGCAGCCAGGTACAGGCTAACTATGGCTACACCTTC.

This sequence joins TRBV24-1 and TRBJ2-7, with D possibly being TRBD2 (6 bases). Per the germline V gene, CDR1 is KGHDR and CDR2 is SFDVKD. The ends were cut back, 0 bases at V and 0 bases at J, with 20 bases in the middle. This CDR3 contains 19 residues. The CDR3 protein is CATSDLSGLVQVSSYEQYF. CDR3 nucleotides: TGTGCCACCAGTGATTTGAGCGGGTTAGTACAGGTGAGCTCCTACGAGCAGTACTTC.

This chain uses TRBV7-2 with TRBJ2-2, with 10 bases aligning to TRBD1. This CDR3 has 15 residues. Unmatched junction bases numbered 7, after V lost 5 bases and J lost 7 bases. CDR1 is SGHTA, CDR2 FQGNSA, per germline. The CDR3 DNA reads as TGTGCCAGCAGCCCTGACAGGGGGCGGCGCGGGGAGCTGTTTTTT. It translates to CASSPDRGRRGELFF.

The gene calls are TRBV28 and TRBJ2-1, with 8 bases identical to TRBD2. Per the germline V gene, CDR1 is MDHEN and CDR2 is SYDVKM. The CDR3 is 13 amino acids. The V segment lost 10 bases and the J segment 4 bases; nucleotides outside the gene matches: 6. The CDR3 here is CAIPGGHYNEQFF. The CDR3 bases are TGTGCCATCCCGGGGGGGCATTACAATGAGCAGTTCTTC.

This chain connects TRBV10-3 to TRBJ2-5; the match to TRBD2 covers 13 bases. The CDR3 length is 18 residues. In germline, CDR1 is ENHRY, CDR2 SYGVKD. V gave up 2 bases and J gave up 4 bases; unmatched junction bases: 10. DNA of the CDR3: TGTGCCATCAGTGAGCGTGCGGTCGGACTAGCGGGGGTAGAGACCCAGTACTTC. Amino acids: CAISERAVGLAGVETQYF.

This rearrangement joins TRBV11-2 to TRBJ2-1; 8 bases line up with TRBD2. V shed 5 bases, J shed 5 bases, and the junction held 11 bases outside the gene matches. The germline gives CDR1 SGHAT, CDR2 FQNNGV. This CDR3 contains 16 residues. Here the CDR3 DNA reads TGTGCCAGCAGCGATGCCGGGACTAGTTATCACAATGAGCAGTTCTTC. Its protein product is CASSDAGTSYHNEQFF.

The gene calls are TRBV7-3 and TRBJ2-1, with 7 bases aligning to TRBD2. Germline CDR1 SGHTA, CDR2 FQGTGA. V lost 5 bases, J lost 4 bases, and 11 bases stayed unmatched. CDR3 length: 16 residues. The CDR3 bases are TGTGCCAGCAGCGACAGTGGCGGGAGCTCATACAATGAGCAGTTCTTC. Translated, it gives CASSDSGGSSYNEQFF. Using reference TRBV7-3 and TRBJ2-1 for the parts outside the CDR3, the full variable domain is GAGVSQTPSNKVTEKGKYVELRCDPISGHTALYWYRQSLGQGPEFLIYFQGTGAADDSGLPNDRFFAVRPEGSVSTLKIQRTERGDSAVYLCASSDSGGSSYNEQFFGPGTRLTVL.

V gene TRBV28 combines with J gene TRBJ2-5; the match to TRBD2 covers 7 bases. The germline V gene has CDR1 MDHEN and CDR2 SYDVKM. This CDR3 is built from 15 residues. V was pared by 2 bases and J by 1 base, with 4 bases of the junction left unmatched. The CDR3 is CASSLPSGGQETQYF. The CDR3 DNA is TGTGCCAGCAGTTTACCCTCGGGGGGCCAAGAGACCCAGTACTTC. The whole variable domain, remainder taken from reference TRBV28 and TRBJ2-5, is DVKVTQSSRYLVKRTGEKVFLECVQDMDHENMFWYRQDPGLGLRLIYFSYDVKMKEKGDIPEGYSVSREKKERFSLILESASTNQTSMYLCASSLPSGGQETQYFGPGTRLLVL.

A single count supports this clone. CDR3 loop: CASSQPGVYGYTF. In nucleotides, the CDR3 is TGTGCCAGCAGCCAACCGGGAGTGTATGGCTACACCTTC. J is TRBJ1-2 and V is TRBV3-1 (or the pseudogene TRBV3-2); unclear D gene. The V end was cut by 2 bases, the J end by 5 bases, with 9 bases between. The CDR3 runs 13 residues. Germline V lookup: CDR1 LGHDT, CDR2 YNNKEL (reference sequence).

This clone was counted a few times. The chain carries TRBV29-1 and TRBJ1-2, with 7 bases lining up with TRBD1. The ends lost 4 bases at V and 4 bases at J; junction bases unmatched: 6. From germline, CDR1 is SQVTM and CDR2 ANQGSEA. The CDR3 covers 13 residues. The CDR3: CSVGAGGFYGYTF. The DNA of the CDR3 is TGCAGCGTTGGGGCAGGGGGTTTCTATGGCTACACCTTC.

V is TRBV3-1 (or the pseudogene TRBV3-2) and J is TRBJ1-2, with 11 bases identical to TRBD1. J lost 6 bases, V lost 0 bases, and 3 bases had no gene match. Germline V gives CDR1 LGHDT, CDR2 YNNKEL (reference sequence). This CDR3 has 15 residues. The CDR3 protein is CASSQDEGQGDGYTF. The DNA for the CDR3 is TGTGCCAGCAGCCAAGATGAGGGACAGGGGGATGGCTACACCTTC.

The chain recombines TRBV2 with TRBJ1-1, with a tentative D call TRBD1 (6 bases). This CDR3 has 14 amino acids. The ends were cut back, 9 bases at V and 3 bases at J, with 17 bases in the middle. Germline V CDR1 and CDR2: SNHLY, FYNNEI. The CDR3 here is CASKVGGSDTEAFF. CDR3 sequence (DNA): TGTGCCAGTAAAGTAGGGGGTAGTGACACTGAAGCTTTCTTT.

The chain combines TRBV7-5 with TRBJ1-5; TRBD1, the table's D call, was not compared with the DNA. TRBV7-5 is reported as a pseudogene. The CDR3 length is 15 residues. The CDR3 here is CARSLGDRGDQPQHF. The CDR3 bases are TGTGCCAGAAGCTTAGGGGACAGAGGGGATCAGCCCCAGCATTTT.